Shown below are 23 T cell receptor beta chains from a single sample sequenced in a study of blood T cell repertoires in COVID-19. Profiled with immunoSEQ multiplex PCR; TCRdb holds only in-frame clones, not every one. Here the sample spans about 140,000 clones, approximately 84% being singletons. Input material: PBMCs or T cells enriched from blood (not recorded which). These receptors originate from a man aged 40-50 years with acute COVID-19.

V gene TRBV10-3 combines with J gene TRBJ1-4; 8 bases fit TRBD1. Per the germline V gene, CDR1 is ENHRY and CDR2 is SYGVKD. This CDR3 is 13 amino acids long. The ends lost 5 bases at V and 8 bases at J; junction bases unmatched: 4. The CDR3 region has the DNA TGTGCCATCAGTCAGGGGGCGAGCGAAAAACTGTTTTTT. Its protein product is CAISQGASEKLFF.

The J gene is TRBJ1-1, the V gene TRBV29-1, with a weak D call TRBD1 (6 bases). V was shortened by 4 bases and J by 7 bases, with 10 bases between the two germline ends. The CDR3 is made up of 11 amino acids. Germline CDR1 is SQVTM and CDR2 is ANQGSEA. CDR3 protein: CSVARGGEAFF. CDR3 sequence (DNA): TGCAGCGTTGCGAGGGGGGGTGAAGCTTTCTTT. Full variable domain (remainder filled in from reference TRBV29-1 and TRBJ1-1): SAVISQKPSRDICQRGTSLTIQCQVDSQVTMMFWYRQQPGQSLTLIATANQGSEATYESGFVIDKFPISRPNLTFSTLTVSNMSPEDSSIYLCSVARGGEAFFGQGTRLTVV.

The chain carries TRBV7-2 and TRBJ2-1, with D maybe TRBD2 (7 bases). The CDR3 consists of 19 residues. Germline values: CDR1 SGHTA, CDR2 FQGNSA. The V end was cut by 5 bases, the J end by 1 base, with 24 bases between. The CDR3 sequence: CASSTRPIEGGVSYNEQFF. CDR3 in DNA: TGTGCCAGCAGCACCCGCCCGATCGAAGGGGGGGTATCCTACAATGAGCAGTTCTTC.

This sequence joins TRBV6-5 and TRBJ1-4; D not certain. The germline V gene encodes CDR1 MNHEY and CDR2 SVGAGI. The CDR3 is 13 amino acids. V was trimmed by 0 bases and J by 8 bases, leaving 7 bases between them. This chain's CDR3 is CASSYSRWEKLFF. CDR3 nucleotides: TGTGCCAGCAGTTACTCGCGGTGGGAAAAACTGTTTTTT.

The chain uses TRBV4-3 and TRBJ1-1; a possible D gene is TRBD1 (5 bases). CDR1 is LGHNA and CDR2 is YSLEER in the germline V gene. CDR3 size: 13 residues. With 0 bases removed from V and 11 bases from J, the gap between germline ends came to 13 bases. The DNA of the CDR3 is TGCGCCAGCAGCCAAGATAATGGGGCGATCGCTTTCTTT. It encodes CASSQDNGAIAFF.

The CDR3 region is CASSAPQGTDTQYF. The CDR3 DNA is TGTGCCAGCAGCGCGCCCCAGGGCACAGATACGCAGTATTTT. The chain joins TRBV5-4 to TRBJ2-3; no clear D gene. Germline V gene sequence: CDR1 SGHNT, CDR2 YYREEE (reference sequence). Deletions cut 4 bases from V and 1 base from J, with 10 bases between. The CDR3 sequence is 14 residues long.

This chain connects TRBV12-3 or TRBV12-4 to TRBJ2-1; D may be TRBD2 (6 bases). V shed 6 bases and J shed 2 bases, with 8 bases lying between them. There are 13 residues in the CDR3. The CDR3 DNA follows: TGTGCCAGCAGGGAGGGACCCTACAATGAGCAGTTCTTC. Its protein is CASREGPYNEQFF.

This chain uses TRBV19 with TRBJ2-7; D perhaps matches TRBD1 (5 bases). The CDR3 is 15 residues long. The V and J ends lost 3 bases and 1 base respectively, with 13 bases between them. Germline values: CDR1 LNHDA, CDR2 SQIVND (reference sequence). Here the CDR3 DNA reads TGTGCCAGTAGTATCGTCGACAGTGAGTCCTACGAGCAGTACTTC. Its translation: CASSIVDSESYEQYF.

The chain carries TRBV27 and TRBJ2-1; 16 bases are shared with TRBD2. Germline CDR1 is MNHEY and CDR2 is SMNVEV (reference sequence). V shed 4 bases, J shed 9 bases, and the junction held 6 bases outside the gene matches. This CDR3 is built from 16 residues. The DNA of the CDR3 is TGTGCCAGCAGTTCCCCGGGACTAGCGGGGGGGCCTGAGCAGTTCTTC. It translates to CASSSPGLAGGPEQFF.

Here the CDR3 reads CASSQDTAGGGYTF. The CDR3 DNA reads TGCGCCAGCAGCCAAGATACGGCAGGAGGAGGCTACACCTTC. The rearrangement links TRBV4-3 to TRBJ1-2; no clear D gene. With 0 bases removed from V and 8 bases from J, the gap between germline ends came to 13 bases. The CDR3 is made up of 14 amino acids. Germline CDR1 reads LGHNA; CDR2 reads YSLEER.

The rearrangement links TRBV7-8 to TRBJ2-1; 10 bases agree with TRBD2. The CDR3 has 16 amino acids. The germline V gene has CDR1 SGHVS and CDR2 FQNEAQ. The V segment lost 0 bases and the J segment 5 bases; nucleotides outside the gene matches: 4. This chain's CDR3 is CASSLARTSGNNEQFF. The CDR3 DNA follows: TGTGCCAGCAGCTTAGCGCGAACTAGCGGGAACAATGAGCAGTTCTTC.

This chain uses TRBV11-2 with TRBJ2-2; D might be TRBD2 (5 bases). V was cut by 7 bases and J by 5 bases, with 17 bases left in between. Germline CDR1 is SGHAT and CDR2 is FQNNGV. The CDR3 is made up of 15 amino acids. DNA of the CDR3: TGTGCCAGCATAGGTATCCCTAGCCATACCGGGGAGCTGTTTTTT. Protein sequence: CASIGIPSHTGELFF.

The chain couples TRBV14 to TRBJ1-2; D not certain. This CDR3 region has 12 residues. Per the germline V gene, CDR1 is SGHDN and CDR2 is FVKESK. V lost 4 bases, J lost 5 bases, and 8 bases lay in between. The CDR3 spells CASSPDRYGYTF. The CDR3 coding sequence is TGTGCCAGCAGCCCAGACCGGTATGGCTACACCTTC.

This clone was picked up a small number of times. V usage is TRBV27 and J usage is TRBJ2-7; 7 positions agree with TRBD2. Trimming cost V 3 bases and J 3 bases; bases outside gene matches: 8. The CDR3 is made up of 15 amino acids. From germline, CDR1 is MNHEY and CDR2 SMNVEV (reference sequence). The CDR3 is CASSLRMGGNYEQYF. DNA for the CDR3: TGTGCCAGCAGTTTGAGGATGGGGGGGAACTACGAGCAGTACTTC.

The chain joins TRBV4-2 to TRBJ2-5; TRBD2 aligns across 8 bases. From germline, CDR1 is LGHNA and CDR2 YNFKEQ. This CDR3 has 17 amino acids. V lost 1 base, J lost 1 base, and 8 bases stayed unmatched. The DNA for the CDR3 is TGTGCCAGCAGCCAAGTGAGGCGGGGGGCCTCCCAAGAGACCCAGTACTTC. Amino acid sequence: CASSQVRRGASQETQYF.

J is TRBJ1-5 and V is TRBV7-2, with TRBD1 matching over 7 bases. Per germline, CDR1 SGHTA and CDR2 FQGNSA. V shed 3 bases and J 5 bases; nucleotides not matched to a gene: 7. The CDR3 extends over 15 amino acids. Here the CDR3 DNA reads TGTGCCAGCAGCTTTGTCACAGGGGTGGATCAGCCCCAGCATTTT. Encoded protein: CASSFVTGVDQPQHF.

V and J are TRBV9 and TRBJ1-1, with 8 bases identical to TRBD1. In germline, CDR1 is SGDLS, CDR2 YYNGEE. This CDR3 region has 14 residues. Unmatched junction bases numbered 5, after V lost 3 bases and J lost 4 bases. The CDR3 loop reads CASSADRVVTEAFF. CDR3 nucleotides: TGTGCCAGCAGCGCGGACAGGGTCGTCACTGAAGCTTTCTTT.

The V gene is TRBV7-6, the J gene TRBJ2-7; 9 positions match TRBD2. Trimming took 2 bases from V and 3 from J; bases not matched to a gene: 2. Germline loops: CDR1 SGHVS, CDR2 FNYEAQ. The CDR3 consists of 14 residues. In nucleotides, the CDR3 is TGTGCCAGCAGCTTAAGCGGGGGGTACTACGAGCAGTACTTC. Residues: CASSLSGGYYEQYF.

The chain combines TRBV3-1 (or the pseudogene TRBV3-2) with TRBJ2-1; D possibly corresponds to TRBD1 (5 bases). The CDR3 length is 16 residues. The germline V and J ends were trimmed by 0 bases and 4 bases, with 13 bases remaining between them. Per the germline V gene, CDR1 is LGHDT and CDR2 is YNNKEL (reference sequence). CDR3: CASSQDQPGLYNEQFF. The DNA of the CDR3 is TGTGCCAGCAGCCAAGATCAGCCAGGGCTATACAATGAGCAGTTCTTC.

The rearrangement uses TRBV24-1 and TRBJ2-3; 7 nucleotides align to TRBD1. CDR3 length equals 16 residues. J gave up 0 bases and V 9 bases, and 11 bases lay outside the gene matches. Germline V lookup: CDR1 KGHDR, CDR2 SFDVKD. The DNA for the CDR3 is TGTGCCACCGCCCAACCACAGGGGATTAGCACAGATACGCAGTATTTT. This encodes CATAQPQGISTDTQYF.

This clone appeared a single time. The V call is TRBV9, the J call TRBJ1-3; maybe TRBD1 (5 bases). This CDR3 is 15 amino acids long. Per the germline V gene, CDR1 is SGDLS and CDR2 is YYNGEE. Trimming cost V 0 bases and J 4 bases, with 11 bases left between them. The CDR3 nucleotides read TGTGCCAGCAGCGTAGGTGGGGCCTCCGGAAACACCATATATTTT. It encodes CASSVGGASGNTIYF.

This clone was seen once. The gene calls are TRBV27 and TRBJ2-5, with TRBD2 matching over 7 bases. V lost 5 bases to trimming and J lost 1 base; unmatched junction nucleotides: 7. The CDR3 totals 15 residues. Germline CDR1 and CDR2: MNHEY and SMNVEV (reference sequence). CDR3 nucleotides: TGTGCCAGCAGTCCCGGGACGGGGGGCCAAGAGACCCAGTACTTC. Protein: CASSPGTGGQETQYF.

This chain links TRBV5-1 with TRBJ1-6; no definite D call. With 4 bases removed from V and 7 bases from J, the gap between germline ends came to 6 bases. The CDR3 is 12 amino acids. Germline V gene data show CDR1 as SGHRS and CDR2 as YFSETQ. CDR3 nucleotide sequence: TGCGCCAGCAGCCTGCTAAATTCACCCCTCCACTTT. This encodes CASSLLNSPLHF.